This TCR beta chain was identified in a study of T cells in Graves' hyperthyroidism and ophthalmopathy. Study conclusions and caveats: Among thyroid clonotypes expanded above 0.001, most also appeared in blood.

Clinicians diagnosed patients from clinical symptoms, serum thyroxine and TRAb, thyroid ultrasound and orbital computed tomography. It was less than 13 ml of fresh peripheral blood that supplied the PBMCs. This clonotype was seen a handful of times. No antigen is known for it. The CDR3 consists of 15 residues. Germline-derived CDR1 and CDR2 are KGHDR and SFDVKD. The junction had 5 bases not matched to a gene; V was cut back by 3 bases and J by 4 bases. RNA transcripts served as the template for amplifying TCR beta CDR3 regions. HTBI primers were the set used in a first-round RT-PCR of the TCR CDR3. MiXCR, run by TCRdb on the multiplex PCR reads, gives a single entry per CDR3 protein. The top ten clones hold under 20% of a sample with 500,000 to 700,000 distinct CDR3 sequences, over 15% of them seen once.

The clonotype originates from a woman between 18 and 29 years old with Graves' hyperthyroidism. This rearrangement joins TRBV24-1 to TRBJ2-5; TRBD1 matches 9 bases. Sample: blood. This CDR3 is CATSDHRQGGETQYF. CDR3 DNA sequence: TGTGCCACCAGTGATCATAGACAGGGGGGAGAGACCCAGTACTTC.